This T cell receptor (beta chain) came from a study of regulatory T cells in long-lasting Graves disease. Trimming left V 7 bases short and J 3 bases short, with 16 bases between. CDR1 is WSHSY, CDR2 SAAADI, per germline. The CDR3 spans 14 residues. According to the study, TCR beta libraries were built with iRepertoire HTBI primers and CDR3-region Arm-PCR. The authors' processing: Taken together, the samples had 55 to 65 TRBV and more than twelve TRBJ segments identified. TCRdb used MiXCR to reprocess the multiplex PCR reads, holding one entry per CDR3 protein. The V and J calls and clone size come from TCRdb's table, not from the authors' own analysis. The sample yields a few hundred thousand distinct CDR3 sequences, about 23% seen once. Time point reported: persistent/refractory GD, antithyroid drugs over 5 years with positive TRAb. With RNA extracted from PBMCs as input, the TCR library was made.

This clonotype occurred a few times. The sample in question was peripheral blood mononuclear cells (PBMCs), obtained when the disease was refractory, from a patient treated with antithyroid drugs. The source of this sequence is a woman between 40 and 55 years old with Graves disease. This chain joins TRBV10-2 and TRBJ2-7; D tentatively fits TRBD1 or TRBD2 (5 bases each). CDR3 loop: CASNLGVGSYEQYF. CDR3 DNA: TGCGCCAGCAACTTGGGGGTGGGAAGCTACGAGCAGTACTTC.